This TCR beta chain was identified in a study of T-cell memory formation after mild COVID-19. Study-level results: There were some responding clones in pre-infection memory, which suggested that cross-reactive memory had joined. For contracting clones, CD4+ ones sat mainly in CM and EM, CD8+ in EMRA.

TCRalpha and TCRbeta libraries used 5'RACE with constant-segment primers and UMIs. TCRdb analysed the 5' RACE reads with MiXCR anew, one entry per CDR3 protein. The top ten hold about 8.6% of the sample, which has roughly 610,000 distinct CDR3 sequences, roughly 17% seen once. Comments on this clonotype: Its specificity is not known.

Germline V gene lookup returns CDR1 SGHTA and CDR2 FQGNSA. This CDR3 contains 15 residues. Trimming pared 3 bases from V and 3 bases from J, leaving 15 bases between. The source material was PBMCs or a T cell subset sorted from them (not recorded which). The sequence was obtained from an adult woman who had mild COVID-19 (a few samples of this study predate the infection). Cell type and time point are not known. The V and J genes are TRBV7-2 and TRBJ2-7; D possibly uses TRBD1 or TRBD2 (5 bases each). CDR3 protein: CASSFPGRVIYEQYF. CDR3 nucleotide sequence: TGTGCCAGCAGCTTCCCGGGACGGGTTATCTACGAGCAGTACTTC.